This TCR beta chain was obtained from a study of T cell responses to AZD1222 COVID-19 vaccine. Concerning this clone itself: Its antigen is currently unknown.

CDR1 is SGHNT and CDR2 is YYREEE in the germline V gene (reference sequence). The V end was cut by 5 bases, the J end by 2 bases, with 11 bases between. The CDR3 is made up of 14 amino acids. The table came from immunoSEQ multiplex PCR; TCRdb's copy has only in-frame clones and leaves some out. The table lists 100,000 or so clones, roughly nine tenths of them singletons, with about 2% in the top ten. Overall study results and limits: Females outnumbered males among donors, who were mostly white British; clonal diversity was possibly underestimated. Of the AZD1222 recipients, only five to seven were seropositive at baseline.

The chain employs TRBV5-4 and TRBJ1-3; unclear D gene. The starting material was peripheral blood, obtained on day 0 of AZD1222 vaccination. The origin of this receptor is an adult in good health. CDR3 region: CASSRGGAGNTIYF. The CDR3 DNA sequence: TGTGCCAGCAGTCGGGGTGGCGCTGGAAACACCATATATTTT.